This T cell receptor beta chain derives from a study of T cell responses to AZD1222 COVID-19 vaccine. This clone is classed as medium-sized (0.01 to 0.1%). Its antigen is undetermined. Findings and caveats of the study: Two doses of AZD1222 preceded a rise in Spike-specific TCR breadth and depth.

The method was immunoSEQ multiplex PCR; TCRdb's version includes in-frame clones alone and lacks a portion of them. The table records roughly 120,000 clones, 70% to 90% of them present only once. The origin of this receptor is an adult in good health. Sequenced here: peripheral blood, sampled on day 0 of AZD1222 vaccination.

As DNA, the CDR3 is TGCGCCAGCAGCCAAGCGGGGCTAGGGGGCAGGGGCACAGATACGCAGTATTTT. This encodes CASSQAGLGGRGTDTQYF. The chain has TRBV4-3 and TRBJ2-3, with 7 positions matching TRBD1. CDR3 length: 18 amino acids. J gave up 1 base and V 1 base, and 11 bases lay outside the gene matches. In germline, CDR1 is LGHNA, CDR2 YSLEER.